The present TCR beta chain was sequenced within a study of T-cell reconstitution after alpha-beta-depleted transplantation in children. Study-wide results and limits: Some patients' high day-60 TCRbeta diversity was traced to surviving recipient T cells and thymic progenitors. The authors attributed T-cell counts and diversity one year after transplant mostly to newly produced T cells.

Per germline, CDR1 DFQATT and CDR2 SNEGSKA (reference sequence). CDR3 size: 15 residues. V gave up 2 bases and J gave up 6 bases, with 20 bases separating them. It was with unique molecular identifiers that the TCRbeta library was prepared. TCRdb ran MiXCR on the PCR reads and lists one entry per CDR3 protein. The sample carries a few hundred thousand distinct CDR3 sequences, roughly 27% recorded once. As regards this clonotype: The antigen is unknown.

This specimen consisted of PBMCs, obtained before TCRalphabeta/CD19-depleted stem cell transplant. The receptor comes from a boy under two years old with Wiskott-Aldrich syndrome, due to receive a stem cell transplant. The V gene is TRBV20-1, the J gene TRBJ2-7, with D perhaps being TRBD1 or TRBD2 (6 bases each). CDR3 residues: CSARNERGRWSEQYF. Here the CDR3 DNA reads TGCAGTGCTAGAAACGAAAGGGGGAGGTGGTCCGAGCAGTACTTC.